Listed below are T cell receptor beta chains from one sample, sequenced in a study of blood T cell repertoires in COVID-19. Libraries were prepared by immunoSEQ multiplex PCR; TCRdb keeps only in-frame clonotypes and omits some of them. This sample has 350,000 to 450,000 clones; roughly nine tenths occur once, and the top ten carry more than 0.85%. The sequencing input was PBMCs or T cells enriched from blood (not recorded which). The receptors stem from a woman aged 40 to 55 who had been exposed to COVID-19. Each CDR3 is given with its conserved first and last residue.

v_call: TRBV18
j_call: TRBJ1-1
cdr3_aa: CASSPLTEAFF

v_call: TRBV7-8
j_call: TRBJ2-3
cdr3_aa: CASGATGSTDTQYF

v_call: TRBV29-1
j_call: TRBJ1-1
cdr3_aa: CSVGNPTGGSTEAFF

v_call: TRBV4-1
j_call: TRBJ2-1
cdr3_aa: CASSQEGSQAPLDEQFF

v_call: TRBV4-3
j_call: TRBJ1-4
cdr3_aa: CASSRITGPGGNEKLFF

v_call: TRBV6-2/TRBV6-3
j_call: TRBJ1-3
cdr3_aa: CASSPYGGAGNTIYF

v_call: TRBV4-2
j_call: TRBJ2-3
cdr3_aa: CASSHGLAGGRGTDTQYF

v_call: TRBV19
j_call: TRBJ1-2
cdr3_aa: CASSIAGQFGGYTF

v_call: TRBV7-6
j_call: TRBJ2-5
cdr3_aa: CASSLRGGSEETQYF

v_call: TRBV25-1
j_call: TRBJ2-1
cdr3_aa: CASSVTPGQGAVNEQFF

v_call: TRBV18
j_call: TRBJ1-3
cdr3_aa: CASSPSLLQGAPGNTIYF